A single sample is the source of the 15 T cell receptor beta chains below, sequenced in a study of cytotoxic CD8 clonotypes in ibrutinib-treated CLL. TCRdb's copy holds only in-frame clones and misses some; the assay was immunoSEQ multiplex PCR. The table has approximately 320,000 clones, roughly two thirds seen once. Sequencing was performed on PBMCs, taken after 36 months of ibrutinib treatment. Receptors were obtained from a human donor with chronic lymphocytic leukemia.

This chain joins TRBV9 and TRBJ2-5; 8 bases agree with TRBD1. The V segment lost 4 bases and the J segment 5 bases; nucleotides outside the gene matches: 7. Germline CDR1 SGDLS, CDR2 YYNGEE. The CDR3 contains 14 residues. Here the CDR3 reads CASSLMDRAETQYF. The CDR3 DNA follows: TGTGCCAGCAGCTTAATGGACAGGGCTGAGACCCAGTACTTC.

The V and J genes are TRBV28 and TRBJ2-5; D unresolved. CDR3 length equals 11 residues. Deletions cut 7 bases from V and 7 bases from J, with 10 bases between. Germline-derived CDR1 and CDR2 are MDHEN and SYDVKM. CDR3 sequence: CASTEAGTQYF. The CDR3 DNA is TGTGCCAGCACCGAGGCCGGGACCCAGTACTTC. The full variable domain, in which reference TRBV28 and TRBJ2-5 provide the parts outside the CDR3, is DVKVTQSSRYLVKRTGEKVFLECVQDMDHENMFWYRQDPGLGLRLIYFSYDVKMKEKGDIPEGYSVSREKKERFSLILESASTNQTSMYLCASTEAGTQYFGPGTRLLVL.

The chain combines TRBV6-6 with TRBJ2-7; D ambiguous. The CDR3 loop spans 11 amino acids. CDR1 MNHNY and CDR2 SVGAGI come from the germline V gene (reference sequence). The ends were cut back, 6 bases at V and 2 bases at J, with 5 bases in the middle. The CDR3 here is CASSLTYEQYF. The CDR3 DNA follows: TGTGCCAGCAGCCTGACCTACGAGCAGTACTTC.

The chain has TRBV5-6 and TRBJ2-7; D may be TRBD1 (6 bases). CDR3 length equals 13 residues. CDR1 is SGHDT and CDR2 is YYEEEE in the germline V gene. Trimming cost V 2 bases and J 5 bases, with 11 bases left between them. In DNA form, the CDR3 reads TGTGCCAGCAGCTTCCAGGGGTCCCACGAGCAGTACTTC. Residues: CASSFQGSHEQYF.

The rearrangement uses TRBV9 and TRBJ2-3, with D uncertain. This CDR3 spans 12 amino acids. Germline V gene lookup returns CDR1 SGDLS and CDR2 YYNGEE. Trimming shortened V by 4 bases and J by 4 bases, and 7 bases separated the two germline ends. CDR3 bases: TGTGCCAGCAGCCCCCCCTCAGATACGCAGTATTTT. Amino acids: CASSPPSDTQYF.

The rearrangement uses TRBV5-1 and TRBJ1-5; D is unclear. Germline loops: CDR1 SGHRS, CDR2 YFSETQ. V lost 5 bases to trimming and J lost 6 bases, with 18 bases between them. The CDR3 is 15 residues long. The CDR3 loop reads CASRLTPEITQPQHF. The CDR3 nucleotides are TGCGCCAGCAGACTGACTCCGGAGATAACTCAGCCCCAGCATTTT.

This clone was observed a few times. The chain recombines TRBV5-1 with TRBJ1-2; D remains ambiguous. The V end lost 4 bases, the J end lost 4 bases, and 11 bases lay between the germline ends. Germline V lookup: CDR1 SGHRS, CDR2 YFSETQ. CDR3 length: 13 amino acids. DNA of the CDR3: TGCGCCAGCAGCCCCCAAGCGGCCTATGGCTACACCTTC. It yields the protein CASSPQAAYGYTF.

The rearrangement links TRBV7-8 to TRBJ1-2; maybe TRBD1 (5 bases). The CDR3 is 15 residues long. The germline V and J ends were trimmed by 2 bases and 4 bases, with 14 bases remaining between them. CDR1 is SGHVS and CDR2 is FQNEAQ in the germline V gene. CDR3 coding DNA: TGTGCCAGCAGCTTATACAGGCCGTTGGGCTATGGCTACACCTTC. This encodes CASSLYRPLGYGYTF.

V gene TRBV5-1 combines with J gene TRBJ2-2; D is uncertain. The CDR3 has 14 amino acids. Germline CDR1 and CDR2: SGHRS and YFSETQ. The V end was cut by 2 bases, the J end by 3 bases, with 8 bases between. The CDR3 coding sequence is TGCGCCAGCAGCTTAACGGATGACACCGGGGAGCTGTTTTTT. As protein: CASSLTDDTGELFF.

V and J are TRBV2 and TRBJ2-7, with 12 bases identical to TRBD2. The CDR3 has 16 amino acids. Germline CDR1 is SNHLY and CDR2 is FYNNEI. Unmatched junction bases numbered 7, after V lost 4 bases and J lost 3 bases. DNA for the CDR3: TGTGCCAGCAGTGTTGAACTAGCGGGAGGATTCTACGAGCAGTACTTC. It is translated as CASSVELAGGFYEQYF.

The chain is built from TRBV7-2 and TRBJ2-3; D gene ambiguous. The CDR3 is 15 residues long. Germline-derived CDR1 and CDR2 are SGHTA and FQGNSA. V was cut by 5 bases and J by 2 bases, with 14 bases left in between. For the CDR3, the DNA is TGTGCCAGCAGCGACTCGAATCATCCCACAGATACGCAGTATTTT. Translated, it gives CASSDSNHPTDTQYF.

The chain recombines TRBV18 with TRBJ1-2; 9 bases line up with TRBD1. There are 16 residues in the CDR3. Germline CDR1 and CDR2: KGHSH and LQKENI. V shed 7 bases and J 8 bases; nucleotides not matched to a gene: 17. DNA for the CDR3: TGTGCCAGCTTTTTTCCGGGACAGGGAAAGTTTGGAGGCTACACCTTC. This codes for CASFFPGQGKFGGYTF.

This chain links TRBV7-8 with TRBJ2-3; 9 bases match TRBD1. V lost 5 bases to trimming and J lost 1 base; unmatched junction nucleotides: 7. This CDR3 is built from 16 residues. Germline loops: CDR1 SGHVS, CDR2 FQNEAQ. The CDR3 protein is CASSLRQGGGTDTQYF. The DNA of the CDR3 is TGTGCCAGCAGCCTACGACAGGGGGGGGGCACAGATACGCAGTATTTT.

This sequence joins TRBV2 and TRBJ1-2, with 7 bases matching TRBD1. In germline, CDR1 is SNHLY, CDR2 FYNNEI. The CDR3 is made up of 15 amino acids. V was clipped by 6 bases and J by 3 bases; unmatched bases: 10. The CDR3 nucleotides read TGTGCCAGCAGATTCCGGACAGGTTTTGACTATGGCTACACCTTC. Amino acid sequence: CASRFRTGFDYGYTF.

This chain links TRBV28 with TRBJ1-5, with 10 bases fitting TRBD1. Germline CDR1 and CDR2: MDHEN and SYDVKM. The trim removed 7 bases at V and 6 bases at J, leaving 9 bases unmatched. This CDR3 has 15 amino acids. DNA of the CDR3: TGTGCCAGCACCGTGACAGGGGGCTTAGGTCAGCCCCAGCATTTT. As protein: CASTVTGGLGQPQHF.